This T cell receptor beta chain was sequenced in a study of vaccination and CD4 T cells after COVID-19. Overall study: Samples were taken after vaccination, a median of roughly 70 days after dose two, with a range of 14 to 241. Points from the study as a whole: The authors identified 304 of 307 vaccine-specific clones in convalescent patients as spike mono-reactive.

Per the germline V gene, CDR1 is SNHLY and CDR2 is FYNNEI. Between the trimmed V and J ends, which lost 5 bases and 0 bases, there was a span of 8 bases. CDR3 length: 14 amino acids. Via MiXCR, TCRdb re-called the PCR reads, giving one row per CDR3 protein. This sample has some 20,000 distinct CDR3 sequences, with roughly 63% found just once. Concerning this clonotype: Its matching antigen is unknown.

The V and J genes are TRBV2 and TRBJ2-1; tentatively, D is TRBD2 (6 bases). Sequences were derived from CD4+ T cells from blood, sampled after SARS-CoV-2 vaccination. The source is a human donor who had recovered from COVID-19. The CDR3 loop reads CASSLEGSYNEQFF. The CDR3 DNA follows: TGTGCCAGCAGTCTGGAGGGCTCCTACAATGAGCAGTTCTTC.